A single sample is the source of the 21 T cell receptor beta chains below, sequenced in a study of shared clonotypes between healthy human individuals. The naive CD8 subset, CD45RO-negative cells positively selected for CCR7, excluded terminally differentiated effector memory CD45RA+ cells. The table came from immunoSEQ multiplex PCR; TCRdb's copy has only in-frame clones and leaves some out. The data hold approximately 600,000 clones, with approximately 95% observed a single time. The sample consisted of naive CD8+ T cells sorted from blood. These TCRs come from a woman in her twenties or thirties in good health.

This chain links TRBV9 with TRBJ2-6; TRBD1 matches at 7 bases. The germline V gene encodes CDR1 SGDLS and CDR2 YYNGEE. There are 20 residues in the CDR3. J gave up 0 bases and V 3 bases, and 15 bases lay outside the gene matches. The CDR3 is CASSGYRRTGQLSGANVLTF. CDR3 nucleotide sequence: TGTGCCAGCAGCGGATATAGGAGGACAGGCCAACTCTCTGGGGCCAACGTCCTGACTTTC.

The chain has TRBV28 and TRBJ1-5; 7 positions match TRBD1. CDR3 length equals 14 residues. Unmatched junction bases numbered 9, after V lost 4 bases and J lost 9 bases. The germline gives CDR1 MDHEN, CDR2 SYDVKM. The CDR3 nucleotides read TGTGCCAGCAGTTCCGGACAGGCCCCAGGGCCCCAGCATTTT. Residues: CASSSGQAPGPQHF.

This chain connects TRBV19 to TRBJ2-7, with D maybe TRBD2 (6 bases). The CDR3 contains 15 residues. Trimming removed 3 bases from V and 0 bases from J, with 12 bases in between. The germline V gene encodes CDR1 LNHDA and CDR2 SQIVND (reference sequence). The CDR3 DNA follows: TGTGCCAGTAGTATTTGGGCGGGACTCTCCTACGAGCAGTACTTC. It codes for CASSIWAGLSYEQYF. Using reference TRBV19 and TRBJ2-7 for the parts outside the CDR3, the full variable domain is DGGITQSPKYLFRKEGQNVTLSCEQNLNHDAMYWYRQDPGQGLRLIYYSQIVNDFQKGDIAEGYSVSREKKESFPLTVTSAQKNPTAFYLCASSIWAGLSYEQYFGPGTRLTVT.

The V and J genes are TRBV28 and TRBJ2-5; D not resolved. This CDR3 has 9 residues. The V end was cut by 10 bases, the J end by 5 bases, with 5 bases between. Germline V gene data show CDR1 as MDHEN and CDR2 as SYDVKM. The CDR3 spells CAICETQYF. CDR3 nucleotide sequence: TGTGCCATTTGCGAGACCCAGTACTTC.

The J gene is TRBJ2-1, the V gene TRBV27; D is undetermined. This CDR3 is built from 13 residues. Germline CDR1 MNHEY, CDR2 SMNVEV (reference sequence). Trimming took off 8 bases at V and 1 base at J, with 9 bases between the two ends. CDR3 in DNA: TGTGCCAGCGGATCCGGTTCCTACAATGAGCAGTTCTTC. Translating it yields CASGSGSYNEQFF.

This chain links TRBV27 with TRBJ2-1; weak D call: TRBD1 (6 bases). Germline V gene lookup returns CDR1 MNHEY and CDR2 SMNVEV (reference sequence). V lost 0 bases, J lost 2 bases, and 11 bases lay in between. The CDR3 consists of 16 residues. CDR3 sequence: CASSLSAGVTYNEQFF. The CDR3 DNA reads TGTGCCAGCAGTTTATCAGCAGGGGTCACCTACAATGAGCAGTTCTTC.

Comment on this clone: At one end the junction does not follow the germline gene, possibly because of a read error. Other nucleotide sequences in the sample specify the same CDR3. The chain has TRBV4-1 and TRBJ2-7; 7 bases fit TRBD2. The CDR3 is made up of 17 amino acids. The germline CDR1 and CDR2 sequences are MGHRA and YSYEKL. CDR3 region: CASSQEVGLHRSYEQYF. DNA of the CDR3: TGCGCCAGCAGCCAAGAGGTGGGACTACATAGATCCTATGAGCAGTACTTC.

V gene TRBV13 combines with J gene TRBJ2-7; 10 bases fit TRBD2. The V gene end was trimmed by 5 bases and the J gene end by 2 bases; junction bases not matched to a gene: 6. Germline V gene data show CDR1 as PRHDT and CDR2 as FYEKMQ (reference sequence). The CDR3 runs 15 residues. The CDR3: CASSTGLAPTYEQYF. CDR3 nucleotides: TGTGCCAGCAGCACGGGACTAGCGCCGACCTACGAGCAGTACTTC.

The J gene is TRBJ2-1, the V gene TRBV5-1; 8 positions agree with TRBD2. The CDR3 has 15 residues. CDR1 is SGHRS and CDR2 is YFSETQ in the germline V gene. Germline trimming cut 2 bases from V and 5 bases from J; bases unmatched to any gene: 6. CDR3 nucleotide sequence: TGCGCCAGCAGCTTAACGGGAGGGTTCAACAATGAGCAGTTCTTC. This codes for CASSLTGGFNNEQFF.

This sequence joins TRBV30 and TRBJ1-2; 11 nucleotides line up with TRBD1. The CDR3 spans 13 residues. V was pared by 3 bases and J by 7 bases, with 4 bases of the junction left unmatched. CDR1 is GTSNPN and CDR2 is SVGIG in the germline V gene (reference sequence). In DNA, the CDR3 is TGTGCCTGGAGCGGGACAGGGGGAATTGGCTACACCTTC. This codes for CAWSGTGGIGYTF.

This clone showed up just once. The chain has TRBV10-2 and TRBJ2-7; D is ambiguous. The V and J ends lost 3 bases and 5 bases respectively, with 2 bases between them. The CDR3 is 10 amino acids. Germline CDR1 and CDR2: WSHSY and SAAADI. The CDR3 loop reads CASSDNEQYF. For the CDR3, the DNA is TGCGCCAGCAGTGACAACGAGCAGTACTTC.

This clone occurred once. Distinct nucleotide sequences in the sample also encode this CDR3. The chain is built from TRBV11-2 and TRBJ2-5, with D uncertain. The V end was cut by 0 bases, the J end by 4 bases, with 3 bases between. Germline values: CDR1 SGHAT, CDR2 FQNNGV. This CDR3 has 12 amino acids. CDR3 bases: TGTGCCAGCAGCTTAGATCGAGAGACCCAGTACTTC. Translated: CASSLDRETQYF.

This clone was detected once. The chain combines TRBV14 with TRBJ2-2, with a possible D match to TRBD2 (6 bases). From germline, CDR1 is SGHDN and CDR2 FVKESK. Between the trimmed V and J ends, which lost 4 bases and 3 bases, there was a span of 12 bases. The CDR3 sequence is 15 residues long. The CDR3: CASSRYRRDTGELFF. The DNA for the CDR3 is TGTGCCAGCAGCCGATACCGGAGGGACACCGGGGAGCTGTTTTTT.

The V and J genes are TRBV7-2 and TRBJ2-2, with D hard to call. The length of the CDR3 is 14 residues. Germline values: CDR1 SGHTA, CDR2 FQGNSA. Trimming took 0 bases from V and 5 from J, leaving 7 bases between them. The CDR3 sequence: CASSLAGWTGELFF. The CDR3 nucleotides are TGTGCCAGCAGCTTAGCAGGATGGACCGGGGAGCTGTTTTTT.

The genes are TRBV27 and TRBJ2-2, with unresolved D. The CDR3 spans 12 residues. The V gene lost 5 bases and the J gene lost 6 bases, with 7 bases spanning the gap. Looked up from germline, CDR1 is MNHEY and CDR2 is SMNVEV (reference sequence). The CDR3: CASSPISGELFF. In DNA, the CDR3 is TGTGCCAGCAGTCCTATTTCCGGGGAGCTGTTTTTT.

The genes are TRBV28 and TRBJ1-2, with no clear D. This CDR3 contains 14 residues. V lost 7 bases, J lost 5 bases, and 17 bases lay in between. CDR1 MDHEN and CDR2 SYDVKM come from the germline V gene. This CDR3 is CASTPEYLSYGYTF. The CDR3 nucleotides read TGTGCCAGCACGCCGGAGTACCTTTCTTATGGCTACACCTTC.

The rearrangement joins TRBV19 to TRBJ1-1, with no clear D. Trimming removed 3 bases at V and 1 base at J, with 6 bases between. CDR1 LNHDA and CDR2 SQIVND come from the germline V gene (reference sequence). The CDR3 runs 13 residues. The CDR3 region has the DNA TGTGCCAGTAGTATCTCCTGGAACACTGAAGCTTTCTTT. This sequence encodes CASSISWNTEAFF.

The chain employs TRBV13 and TRBJ1-5; no clear D. Deletions cut 0 bases from V and 8 bases from J, with 8 bases between. CDR1 PRHDT and CDR2 FYEKMQ come from the germline V gene (reference sequence). The CDR3 runs 13 residues. CDR3 nucleotide sequence: TGTGCCAGCAGCTTAGGGGCGGGAGAGCCCCAGCATTTT. Protein product: CASSLGAGEPQHF.

This clone has only one observation. The gene calls are TRBV28 and TRBJ2-5; D is uncertain. This CDR3 comprises 12 residues. Trimming cost V 9 bases and J 0 bases, with 8 bases left between them. The germline V gene has CDR1 MDHEN and CDR2 SYDVKM. CDR3 bases: TGTGCCAGTTTTACAGACCAAGAGACCCAGTACTTC. Its protein product is CASFTDQETQYF.

The V gene is TRBV25-1, the J gene TRBJ1-1; no definite D call. This CDR3 spans 11 amino acids. V dropped 8 bases and J dropped 6 bases, with 10 bases sitting between them. Germline V gene lookup returns CDR1 MGHDK and CDR2 SYGVNS. CDR3 loop: CASGTMAEAFF. The DNA for the CDR3 is TGTGCCAGCGGAACGATGGCTGAAGCTTTCTTT.

The genes are TRBV5-4 and TRBJ2-7, with D unclear. V was cut by 2 bases and J by 0 bases, with 6 bases left in between. This CDR3 spans 13 amino acids. The germline CDR1 and CDR2 sequences are SGHNT and YYREEE (reference sequence). Here the CDR3 DNA reads TGTGCCAGCAGCTTTACTCCCTCCTACGAGCAGTACTTC. Its translation is CASSFTPSYEQYF.